This TCR beta chain was observed in a study of immune characterization of retroperitoneal liposarcoma. This CDR3 contains 14 residues. Germline CDR1 reads SGHTA; CDR2 reads FQGNSA. In its sample, this clonotype ranks as medium-sized. The junction does not match germline at one end; this may be a read error. TCRdb re-derived calls from the PCR reads in MiXCR, one entry per CDR3 protein. The data show roughly 9,300 distinct CDR3 sequences, around a third seen once. Specimen: tumor tissue. V is TRBV7-2 and J is TRBJ2-7; D unresolved. The receptor's source is a male donor with retroperitoneal liposarcoma. In nucleotides, the CDR3 is TGTGCCAGCAGCTTGGCGAAGGAGTCCTATGAGCAGTACTTC. It translates to CASSLAKESYEQYF.